The rows below give T cell receptor beta chains drawn from one sample of a study of naive and memory T cell subsets. TCRdb processed the 5' RACE reads anew with MiXCR; each CDR3 protein has one entry. The sample includes tens of thousands of distinct CDR3 sequences, 7% to 8.5% of them seen just once. These receptors came from a male donor in good health. CDR3s include the opening cysteine and the closing phenylalanine or tryptophan. Fields, in order: D gene, clone size, V gene, J gene, CDR3 protein, CDR3 DNA. The D gene is left open where the match is weak. Not every row has a clone size; where given, it reads once, few, many or a size class.

.	many	TRBV5-1	TRBJ2-3	CASSFQQDFTDTQYF	TGCGCCAGCAGCTTCCAACAGGACTTCACAGATACGCAGTATTTT
.	.	TRBV2	TRBJ2-7	CASSITGTPYEQYF	TGTGCCAGCAGTATTACCGGGACGCCCTACGAGCAGTACTTC
TRBD1	many	TRBV6-5	TRBJ1-4	CASSYEQGATNEKLFF	TGTGCCAGCAGTTACGAACAGGGGGCGACTAATGAAAAACTGTTTTTT
TRBD1	.	TRBV11-3	TRBJ2-3	CASSSQGVTDTQYF	TGTGCCAGCAGCTCTCAGGGGGTGACAGATACGCAGTATTTT
.	many	TRBV20-1	TRBJ1-1	CSARDTPGYTEAFF	TGCAGTGCTAGAGATACTCCGGGGTACACTGAAGCTTTCTTT
.	many	TRBV27	TRBJ1-2	CASSSLGFGLGNYGYTF	TGTGCCAGCAGTTCCCTAGGTTTCGGCCTCGGGAACTATGGCTACACCTTC
TRBD2	many	TRBV6-2/TRBV6-3	TRBJ2-5	CASSLPFSGRMVETQYF	TGTGCCAGCAGCCTCCCCTTTAGCGGGAGGATGGTCGAGACCCAGTACTTC
TRBD1	few	TRBV5-1	TRBJ2-7	CASSLEGTANDEQYF	TGCGCCAGCAGCTTGGAAGGGACAGCGAATGATGAGCAGTACTTC
.	many	TRBV29-1	TRBJ1-1	CSTYRPEGTEAFF	TGCAGCACATACCGCCCCGAGGGGACTGAAGCTTTCTTT
TRBD2	few	TRBV7-8	TRBJ2-5	CASSPGLAGEQETQYF	TGTGCCAGCAGCCCGGGACTAGCGGGGGAGCAAGAGACCCAGTACTTC
.	many	TRBV5-1	TRBJ1-6	CASSLDRYSPLHF	TGCGCCAGCAGCTTGGATAGATATTCACCCCTCCACTTT
.	.	TRBV6-1	TRBJ1-4	CASSEGEWYEKLFF	TGTGCCAGCAGTGAAGGAGAGTGGTATGAAAAACTGTTTTTT
.	.	TRBV7-9	TRBJ2-7	CASSFKQGTFYEQYF	TGTGCCAGCAGCTTTAAACAGGGGACTTTCTACGAGCAGTACTTC
TRBD2	.	TRBV13	TRBJ2-1	CASSPRGSGRSYNEQFF	TGTGCCAGCAGCCCCCGGGGTAGCGGGAGGAGTTACAATGAGCAGTTCTTC
.	.	TRBV29-1	TRBJ2-2	CSVFSEHTGELFF	TGCAGCGTTTTTTCGGAGCACACCGGGGAGCTGTTTTTT
TRBD1	many	TRBV6-4	TRBJ2-3	CASSDDPGQGTDTQYF	TGTGCCAGCAGTGACGATCCGGGACAGGGCACAGATACGCAGTATTTT
.	many	TRBV19	TRBJ2-1	CASSYPRGNYNEQFF	TGTGCCAGTAGTTACCCTAGGGGAAACTACAATGAGCAGTTCTTC
.	.	TRBV20-1	TRBJ1-5	CSAGDGGQPQHF	TGCAGTGCCGGGGACGGGGGTCAGCCCCAGCATTTT
.	many	TRBV10-2	TRBJ1-6	CAIKGERYNSPLHF	TGCGCCATTAAAGGAGAAAGATATAATTCACCCCTCCACTTT
.	many	TRBV6-5	TRBJ2-5	CASSYSHRAQETQYF	TGTGCCAGCAGTTACTCACACAGGGCTCAAGAGACCCAGTACTTC
TRBD2	.	TRBV6-5	TRBJ2-1	CASGTSDSYNEQFF	TGTGCCAGCGGGACTAGCGACTCCTACAATGAGCAGTTCTTC
TRBD2	many	TRBV29-1	TRBJ2-1	CSVEDLLAANNEQFF	TGCAGCGTTGAAGATCTACTAGCGGCTAACAATGAGCAGTTCTTC
TRBD1	many	TRBV7-9	TRBJ2-7	CASSKGQGSDEQYF	TGTGCCAGCAGCAAGGGACAGGGAAGCGACGAGCAGTACTTC
.	.	TRBV6-5	TRBJ2-7	CASSYSTTGIYEQYF	TGTGCCAGCAGTTACTCGACCACGGGCATCTACGAGCAGTACTTC
.	many	TRBV19	TRBJ2-5	CASSRGAQQETQYF	TGTGCCAGTAGCAGGGGGGCACAGCAAGAGACCCAGTACTTC
.	.	TRBV2	TRBJ1-2	CASTAQGPEYGYTF	TGTGCCAGCACGGCACAGGGCCCCGAATATGGCTACACCTTC
.	many	TRBV4-1	TRBJ1-1	CASSQASGHNTEAFF	TGCGCCAGCAGCCAAGCCTCGGGACACAACACTGAAGCTTTCTTT
.	.	TRBV11-2	TRBJ2-3	CASSLGPSNTQYF	TGTGCCAGCAGCTTAGGTCCTAGCAATACGCAGTATTTT
.	.	TRBV20-1	TRBJ1-1	CSARDPRQLNTEAFF	TGCAGTGCTAGAGACCCCAGACAGTTGAACACTGAAGCTTTCTTT
.	.	TRBV19	TRBJ1-5	CASVRREGVRGGAQPQHF	TGTGCCAGTGTTCGACGTGAGGGTGTTCGGGGTGGGGCTCAGCCCCAGCATTTT
.	few	TRBV27	TRBJ1-5	CASRMVGLNQPQHF	TGTGCCAGCAGGATGGTTGGCCTCAATCAGCCCCAGCATTTT
.	many	TRBV7-9	TRBJ2-1	CASTSSYNEQFF	TGTGCCAGCACTAGCTCCTACAATGAGCAGTTCTTC
TRBD2	many	TRBV10-2	TRBJ2-2	CASRLTSGGAGELFF	TGCGCCAGCAGGCTAACTAGCGGGGGGGCCGGGGAGCTGTTTTTT
.	many	TRBV5-8	TRBJ1-1	CASSFEFGTEAFF	TGTGCCAGCAGCTTTGAGTTCGGCACTGAAGCTTTCTTT
.	many	TRBV20-1	TRBJ2-2	CSARDVRRHLTGELFF	TGCAGTGCTAGAGATGTTCGCAGGCACCTGACCGGGGAGCTGTTTTTT
TRBD2	few	TRBV12-3/TRBV12-4	TRBJ2-2	CASSHTSGGENTGELFF	TGTGCCAGCAGCCATACCTCGGGGGGGGAGAACACCGGGGAGCTGTTTTTT
.	few	TRBV2	TRBJ1-4	CASRIQGVANEKLFF	TGTGCCAGCAGGATCCAGGGAGTAGCTAATGAAAAACTGTTTTTT
.	few	TRBV7-9	TRBJ1-2	CASSLAGTAYGYTF	TGTGCCAGCAGCTTAGCGGGGACCGCTTATGGCTACACCTTC
.	many	TRBV6-5	TRBJ2-3	CASSRGQSFTDTQYF	TGTGCCAGCAGCCGGGGACAATCATTCACAGATACGCAGTATTTT
TRBD2	many	TRBV14	TRBJ2-3	CASSQEAPPLGGALTDTQYF	TGTGCCAGCAGCCAAGAGGCACCCCCTCTGGGAGGGGCGCTGACAGATACGCAGTATTTT
.	few	TRBV28	TRBJ1-5	CASSSLGEGNQPQHF	TGTGCCAGCAGTTCATTGGGGGAGGGCAATCAGCCCCAGCATTTT
TRBD1	.	TRBV6-5	TRBJ2-7	CASSSPRDRGSYEQYF	TGTGCCAGCAGTTCCCCCCGGGACAGGGGTTCCTACGAGCAGTACTTC
.	many	TRBV12-3/TRBV12-4	TRBJ2-3	CASSFSRQGGVRDTQYF	TGTGCCAGCAGTTTTAGCCGACAGGGAGGGGTAAGAGATACGCAGTATTTT